One and the same sample provided the 28 T cell receptor beta chains below, sequenced in a study of spatial heterogeneity in lung cancer (dated by TCRdb to between 2019 and 2020). The time point label of this sample denotes: blood at routine non-recurrence follow-up after resection. Library method: 5' RACE. Sequenced using a NextSeq 500. Using fastp at Q25 and MiXCR, TCRdb reprocessed the public reads and kept productive beta chains. CDR3 protein duplicates are merged, each entry listing the most common genes and DNA. The sample table lists about 43,000 distinct CDR3 sequences, more than 20% of them with a count of one. Under 8.5% of the sample is held by the ten biggest clonotypes. The specimen was PBMCs, collected at follow-up. Receptors originate from a female donor with early-stage non-small cell lung cancer.

The V call is TRBV21-1, the J call TRBJ1-1; the table gives TRBD1 as D, unverified against the DNA. TRBV21-1 is noted as a pseudogene. The CDR3 sequence is 10 residues long. The CDR3 reads CAPGGAEAFF. The DNA of the CDR3 is TGTGCCCCCGGGGGGGCTGAAGCTTTCTTT.

The chain uses TRBV19 and TRBJ2-2; a weak D match, TRBD1 (6 bases). V was cut by 5 bases and J by 8 bases, with 15 bases left in between. The germline CDR1 and CDR2 sequences are LNHDA and SQIVND (reference sequence). This CDR3 contains 14 residues. Here the CDR3 DNA reads TGTGCCAGTAGTGGACAGCCAGGTACAGGGGAGCTGTTTTTT. Encoded protein: CASSGQPGTGELFF.

Only a few counts were recorded for this clonotype. The genes are TRBV11-2 and TRBJ2-2; maybe TRBD1 (5 bases). This CDR3 contains 13 residues. The germline V gene encodes CDR1 SGHAT and CDR2 FQNNGV. Trimming stripped 3 bases from V and 6 bases from J, with 8 bases between. CDR3 amino acids: CASSFLGAGELFF. The CDR3 DNA is TGTGCCAGCAGCTTTTTAGGGGCCGGGGAGCTGTTTTTT.

This clonotype is medium-sized (0.01 to 0.1%) by share. V is TRBV7-9 and J is TRBJ2-7; D is possibly TRBD1 (5 bases). Germline V gene lookup returns CDR1 SEHNR and CDR2 FQNEAQ (reference sequence). The V gene lost 1 base and the J gene lost 4 bases, with 5 bases spanning the gap. The CDR3 is made up of 12 amino acids. CDR3 in amino acids: CASSLGTYEQYV. DNA for the CDR3: TGTGCCAGCAGCTTAGGGACATACGAGCAGTACGTC.

This clonotype was seen a few times. This rearrangement joins TRBV18 to TRBJ1-2, with D perhaps TRBD1 (5 bases). Germline lookup yields CDR1 KGHSH and CDR2 LQKENI. The CDR3 spans 15 residues. V lost 1 base, J lost 2 bases, and 11 bases lay in between. The CDR3 DNA follows: TGTGCCAGCTCACCACTGAGGGACTCGAACTATGGCTACACCTTC. Residues: CASSPLRDSNYGYTF.

Points on this clonotype: The limits of the CDR3 on the DNA are not certain, so only TCRdb's listed CDR3 is given. The rearrangement uses TRBV2 and TRBJ2-1; no DNA check was done on the table's D call, TRBD2. The length of the CDR3 is 13 amino acids, counting both ends. Germline CDR1 is SNHLY and CDR2 is FYNNEI. CDR3 in amino acids: CASILAGYNEQFF.

This clonotype was counted ten times or more. J is TRBJ2-3 and V is TRBV7-8, with 10 bases aligning to TRBD1. The CDR3 runs 17 residues. The V gene's germline CDR1 is SGHVS and CDR2 FQNEAQ. V dropped 5 bases and J dropped 5; count of bases not matched to a gene: 13. CDR3 sequence (DNA): TGTGCCAGCAGCCGGGGGACCCCGGGACAGGGGCAAGATACGCAGTATTTT. This codes for CASSRGTPGQGQDTQYF.

There are many counts of this clonotype. The chain recombines TRBV9 with TRBJ1-2, with TRBD1 matching over 7 bases. V trimming: 2 bases; J trimming: 2 bases; junction bases outside the gene matches: 6. Germline CDR1 and CDR2: SGDLS and YYNGEE. The CDR3 covers 15 residues. CDR3 amino acids: CASSVEGQPNYGYTF. Written as DNA, the CDR3 is TGTGCCAGCAGCGTGGAGGGACAGCCGAACTATGGCTACACCTTC.

A few counts support this clonotype. This rearrangement joins TRBV7-2 to TRBJ2-1; D is perhaps TRBD1 or TRBD2 (5 bases each). Germline V gives CDR1 SGHTA, CDR2 FQGNSA. CDR3 length equals 15 residues. Trimming pared 0 bases from V and 6 bases from J, leaving 12 bases between. CDR3 DNA: TGTGCCAGCAGCTTAGCCTCCGGGACCACCAATGAGCAGTTCTTC. This encodes CASSLASGTTNEQFF.

V and J are TRBV7-9 and TRBJ1-1; D call uncertain. V lost 2 bases and J 1 base, leaving 5 bases between the germline ends. This CDR3 is 13 amino acids long. Germline CDR1 reads SEHNR; CDR2 reads FQNEAQ (reference sequence). CDR3 residues: CASSLYTNTEAFF. The CDR3 DNA reads TGTGCCAGCAGCTTATATACGAACACTGAAGCTTTCTTT.

The V gene is TRBV2, the J gene TRBJ1-5; D is possibly TRBD1 (5 bases). The CDR3 length is 13 residues. Trimming removed 2 bases at V and 11 bases at J, with 13 bases between. Germline V CDR1 and CDR2: SNHLY, FYNNEI. The CDR3 nucleotides read TGTGCCAGCAGTGAACTCGTGTGGGGGGCCCAGCATTTT. Translated: CASSELVWGAQHF. Supplemented by reference TRBV2 and TRBJ1-5, the full variable domain reads EPEVTQTPSHQVTQMGQEVILRCVPISNHLYFYWYRQILGQKVEFLVSFYNNEISEKSEIFDDQFSVERPDGSNFTLKIRSTKLEDSAMYFCASSELVWGAQHFGDGTRLSIL.

This clonotype was seen at least ten times. V and J are TRBV18 and TRBJ2-7, with 8 bases matching TRBD1. Per germline, CDR1 KGHSH and CDR2 LQKENI. V trimming: 2 bases; J trimming: 4 bases; junction bases outside the gene matches: 7. The CDR3 runs to 15 residues. CDR3 bases: TGTGCCAGCTCACCAGGGACAGGCGATCCATACGAGCAGTACGTC. Encoded protein: CASSPGTGDPYEQYV.

The chain has TRBV5-1 and TRBJ2-5; 7 nucleotides align to TRBD2. This CDR3 has 14 amino acids. CDR1 and CDR2 from the germline V gene are SGHRS and YFSETQ. Trimming at V came to 4 bases and at J to 4 bases, leaving 7 bases not matched to a gene. The CDR3 sequence is CASSPISGPETQYF. CDR3 sequence (DNA): TGCGCCAGCAGCCCAATTAGCGGGCCAGAGACCCAGTACTTC. Full variable domain (missing parts from reference TRBV5-1 and TRBJ2-5): KAGVTQTPRYLIKTRGQQVTLSCSPISGHRSVSWYQQTPGQGLQFLFEYFSETQRNKGNFPGRFSGRQFSNSRSEMNVSTLELGDSALYLCASSPISGPETQYFGPGTRLLVL.

This clonotype was recorded once. The gene calls are TRBV19 and TRBJ1-5; a possible D gene is TRBD1 (6 bases). Trimming took 8 bases from V and 0 from J, leaving 14 bases between them. This CDR3 region has 15 residues. The V gene's germline CDR1 is LNHDA and CDR2 SQIVND (reference sequence). The DNA of the CDR3 is TGTGCCAGTGGGGACAACCGTTATAGCAATCAGCCCCAGCATTTT. Translated, it gives CASGDNRYSNQPQHF.

The sample holds many counts of this clonotype. The CDR3 region is CASSPSAGQSYEQYV. For the CDR3, the DNA is TGTGCCAGCTCACCATCCGCCGGACAGTCATACGAGCAGTACGTC. This chain joins TRBV18 and TRBJ2-7; maybe TRBD1 (6 bases). Trimming removed 2 bases at V and 4 bases at J, with 15 bases between. The CDR3 sequence is 15 residues long. Germline CDR1 is KGHSH and CDR2 is LQKENI.

This clonotype was detected a few times. The chain combines TRBV20-1 with TRBJ2-1; D unresolved. Per the germline V gene, CDR1 is DFQATT and CDR2 is SNEGSKA (reference sequence). This CDR3 has 12 amino acids. Trimming shortened V by 3 bases and J by 5 bases, and 8 bases separated the two germline ends. CDR3: CSASQADNEQFF. The CDR3 region has the DNA TGCAGTGCTAGCCAGGCGGACAATGAGCAGTTCTTC.

V gene TRBV29-1 combines with J gene TRBJ1-5, with D tentatively TRBD1 (5 bases). The length of the CDR3 is 12 residues. Trimming left V 1 base short and J 7 bases short, with 8 bases between. Germline CDR1 is SQVTM and CDR2 is ANQGSEA. The DNA of the CDR3 is TGCAGCGTTGAAGTCTCAGGGCAGCCCCAGCATTTT. Its protein product is CSVEVSGQPQHF.

This clonotype was observed a few times. The chain employs TRBV20-1 and TRBJ2-7; TRBD2 matches 7 bases. Unmatched junction bases numbered 8, after V lost 6 bases and J lost 0 bases. Germline values: CDR1 DFQATT, CDR2 SNEGSKA (reference sequence). CDR3 length equals 14 residues. CDR3 sequence (DNA): TGCAGTGCCGTCAGCGGGGCCGCCTCCTACGAGCAGTACGTC. Translation gives CSAVSGAASYEQYV.

The gene calls are TRBV7-8 and TRBJ2-2, with a tentative D call TRBD2 (5 bases). This CDR3 spans 16 amino acids. Trimming pared 2 bases from V and 0 bases from J, leaving 10 bases between. The germline gives CDR1 SGHVS, CDR2 FQNEAQ. The DNA of the CDR3 is TGTGCCAGCAGCTTACGGAGGAGTACGAACACCGGGGAGCTGTTTTTT. It specifies CASSLRRSTNTGELFF.

In this sample, this clonotype turned up a few times. The chain carries TRBV3-1 and TRBJ2-6; maybe TRBD1 (5 bases). This CDR3 contains 17 residues. Trimming removed 3 bases at V and 1 base at J, with 13 bases between. Looked up from germline, CDR1 is LGHDT and CDR2 is YNNKEL (reference sequence). The DNA of the CDR3 is TGTGCCAGCAGCCAGACATTTCAGGGATCTGGGGCCAACGTCCTGACTTTC. It is translated as CASSQTFQGSGANVLTF.

J is TRBJ2-2 and V is TRBV5-1; D unresolved. The CDR3 covers 13 residues. V shed 2 bases and J shed 6 bases, with 8 bases lying between them. CDR1 SGHRS and CDR2 YFSETQ come from the germline V gene. For the CDR3, the DNA is TGCGCCAGCAGCTTATCCCTTTCCGGGGAGCTGTTTTTT. It encodes CASSLSLSGELFF.

V usage is TRBV2 and J usage is TRBJ2-5; D assignment may be TRBD1 or TRBD2 (5 bases each). The CDR3 consists of 13 residues. CDR1 and CDR2 (germline): SNHLY, FYNNEI. Trimming stripped 8 bases from V and 3 bases from J, with 13 bases between. Here the CDR3 DNA reads TGTGCCAGCGCATGGCAGGGAGAAGAGACCCAGTACTTC. Its protein product is CASAWQGEETQYF.

The rearrangement links TRBV5-1 to TRBJ2-5; D gene uncertain. Trimming left V 1 base short and J 2 bases short, with 9 bases between. Germline-derived CDR1 and CDR2 are SGHRS and YFSETQ. The CDR3 length is 14 residues. As DNA, the CDR3 is TGCGCCAGCAGCTTGTTGGGAACTCAAGAGACCCAGTACTTC. Protein sequence: CASSLLGTQETQYF.

The genes are TRBV20-1 and TRBJ1-5; D uncertain. The germline gives CDR1 DFQATT, CDR2 SNEGSKA (reference sequence). The CDR3 sequence is 15 residues long. The V end lost 4 bases, the J end lost 2 bases, and 15 bases lay between the germline ends. The CDR3 sequence is CSATFGGYGNQPQHF. The CDR3, as DNA: TGCAGTGCTACTTTTGGAGGGTATGGCAATCAGCCCCAGCATTTT.

This clonotype has at least ten counts. The V call is TRBV2, the J call TRBJ2-7; D not resolved. V lost 4 bases and J 2 bases, leaving 9 bases between the germline ends. The CDR3 length is 13 residues. CDR1 and CDR2 from the germline V gene are SNHLY and FYNNEI. This CDR3 reads CASSVSATYEQYF. The CDR3 nucleotides read TGTGCCAGCAGTGTGTCAGCAACCTACGAGCAGTACTTC.

Many counts were recorded for this clonotype. V and J are TRBV12-3 or TRBV12-4 and TRBJ1-2, with unresolved D. Trimming removed 0 bases at V and 4 bases at J, with 9 bases between. The CDR3 is made up of 14 amino acids. This CDR3 reads CASSLAGISYGYTF. Here the CDR3 DNA reads TGTGCCAGCAGTTTAGCGGGGATCTCCTATGGCTACACCTTC.

This sequence joins TRBV5-1 and TRBJ2-1; D unclear. The CDR3 consists of 13 residues. Germline V gene sequence: CDR1 SGHRS, CDR2 YFSETQ. V was cut by 0 bases and J by 9 bases, with 10 bases left in between. The CDR3 DNA is TGCGCCAGCAGCTTGGGCCTAACACGTGAGCAGTTCTTC. Translated, it gives CASSLGLTREQFF.

In this sample, this clonotype turned up many times. J is TRBJ2-1 and V is TRBV21-1; the table's D gene call, TRBD1, was not cross checked with the DNA. TRBV21-1 is a listed pseudogene. The CDR3 spans 16 residues. The CDR3 DNA is TGTGCCAGCAGCAATTGGGGGGACAGAGCCTACAATGAGCAGTTCTTC. Its translation: CASSNWGDRAYNEQFF.